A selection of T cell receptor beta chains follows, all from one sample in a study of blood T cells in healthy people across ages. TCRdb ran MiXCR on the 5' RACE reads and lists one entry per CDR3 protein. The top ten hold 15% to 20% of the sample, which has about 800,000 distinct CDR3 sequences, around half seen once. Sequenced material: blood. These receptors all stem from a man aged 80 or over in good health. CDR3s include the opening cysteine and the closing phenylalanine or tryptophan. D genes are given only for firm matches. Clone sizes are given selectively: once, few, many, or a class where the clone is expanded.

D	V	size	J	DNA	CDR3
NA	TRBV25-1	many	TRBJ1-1	TGTGCCAGCAGGGGCAGCCAGTTTTTCGAAGCTTTCTTT	CASRGSQFFEAFF
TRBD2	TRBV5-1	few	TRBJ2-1	TGCGCCAGCAGCTTACTAGCGGAAGCCTACAATGAGCAGTTCTTC	CASSLLAEAYNEQFF
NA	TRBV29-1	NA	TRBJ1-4	TGCAGCGGTGAAAGCCGAGGGGTACTGTTTTTT	CSGESRGVLFF
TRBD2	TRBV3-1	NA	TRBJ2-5	TGTGCCAGCAGCTCCGGACTAGCGGGTTCCTACCAAGAGACCCAGTACTTC	CASSSGLAGSYQETQYF
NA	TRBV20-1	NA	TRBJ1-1	TGCAGTGCTAGAACGGGTCTGGAGGGGACTGAAGCTTTCTTT	CSARTGLEGTEAFF
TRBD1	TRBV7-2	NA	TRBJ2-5	TGTGCCAGCAGCTCGACAGGGTTGGGAGAAGAGACCCAGTACTTC	CASSSTGLGEETQYF
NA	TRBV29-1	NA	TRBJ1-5	TGCAGCGTTAGTCCCGGGGGGAGCAATCAGCCCCAGCATTTT	CSVSPGGSNQPQHF
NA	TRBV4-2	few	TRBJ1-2	TGTGCCAGCAGCCAAGATTCAGGTGAAAACTATGGCTACACCTTC	CASSQDSGENYGYTF
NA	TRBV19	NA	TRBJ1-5	TGTGCCAGTAGTATGCCAGGAGATCAGCCCCAGCATTTT	CASSMPGDQPQHF
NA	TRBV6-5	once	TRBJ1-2	TGTGCCAGCACCCGGGCAGGGTTAGATGGCTACACCTTC	CASTRAGLDGYTF
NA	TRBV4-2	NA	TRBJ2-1	TGTGCCAGCAGCCAAGAATTCGGTGGTGAGCAGTTCTTC	CASSQEFGGEQFF
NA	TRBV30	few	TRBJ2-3	TGTGCCTGGAGTGTACAAGATACGCAGTATTTT	CAWSVQDTQYF
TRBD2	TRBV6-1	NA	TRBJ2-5	TGTGCCAGCCAGACTAGCGGGAGTTTTGAGCAGTACTTC	CASQTSGSFEQYF
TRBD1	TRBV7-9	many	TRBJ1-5	TGTGCCAGCAGCTCCCGGGACAGTCGACAGCCCCAGCATTTT	CASSSRDSRQPQHF
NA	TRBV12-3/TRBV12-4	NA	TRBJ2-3	TGTACCAGCAGTTTGGCGGTTACTGACACAGATACGCAGTATTTT	CTSSLAVTDTDTQYF
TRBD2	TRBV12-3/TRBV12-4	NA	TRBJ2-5	TGTGCCAGCAGTCCCCATCGGGGTAGCGGGAGAACGCAGACCCAGTACTTC	CASSPHRGSGRTQTQYF
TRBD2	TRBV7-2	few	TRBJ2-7	TGTGCCAGCAGCTCGGGGGGCGAGCAGTACTTC	CASSSGGEQYF